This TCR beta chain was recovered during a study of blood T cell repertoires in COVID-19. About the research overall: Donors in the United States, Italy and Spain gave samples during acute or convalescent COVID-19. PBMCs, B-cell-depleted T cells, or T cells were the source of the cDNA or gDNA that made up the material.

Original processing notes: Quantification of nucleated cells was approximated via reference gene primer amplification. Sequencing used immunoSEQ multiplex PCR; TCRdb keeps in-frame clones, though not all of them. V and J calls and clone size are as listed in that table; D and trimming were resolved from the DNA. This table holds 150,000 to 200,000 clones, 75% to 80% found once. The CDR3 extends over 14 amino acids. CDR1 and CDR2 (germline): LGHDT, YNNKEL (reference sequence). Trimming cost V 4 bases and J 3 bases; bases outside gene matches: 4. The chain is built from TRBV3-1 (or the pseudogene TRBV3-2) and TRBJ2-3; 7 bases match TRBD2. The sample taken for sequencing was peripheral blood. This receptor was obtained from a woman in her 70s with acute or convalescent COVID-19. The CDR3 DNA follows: TGTGCCAGCAGCCGAGCGGGGAGAACAGATACGCAGTATTTT. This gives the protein CASSRAGRTDTQYF.